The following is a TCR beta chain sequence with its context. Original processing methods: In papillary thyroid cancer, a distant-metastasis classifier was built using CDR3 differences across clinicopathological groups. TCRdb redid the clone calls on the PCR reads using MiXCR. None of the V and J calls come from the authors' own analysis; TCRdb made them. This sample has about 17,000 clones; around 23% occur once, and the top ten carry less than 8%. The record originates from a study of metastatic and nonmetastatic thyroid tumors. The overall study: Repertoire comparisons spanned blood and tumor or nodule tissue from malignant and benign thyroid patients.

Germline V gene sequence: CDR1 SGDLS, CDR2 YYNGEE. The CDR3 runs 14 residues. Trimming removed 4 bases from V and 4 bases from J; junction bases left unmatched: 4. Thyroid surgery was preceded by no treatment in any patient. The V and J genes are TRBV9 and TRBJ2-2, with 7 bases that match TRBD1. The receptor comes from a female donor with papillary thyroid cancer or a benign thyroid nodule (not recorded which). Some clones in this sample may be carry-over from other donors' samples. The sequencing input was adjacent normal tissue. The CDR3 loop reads CASSRDRTTGELFF. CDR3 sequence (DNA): TGTGCCAGCAGCCGGGACAGAACCACCGGGGAGCTGTTTTTT.